This T cell receptor beta chain was sequenced in a study of cytomegalovirus exposure and HLA in healthy donors. Study observations and caveats: A previous analysis found most TCR beta V segments productive roughly 90% or roughly 30% of the time. Analyzed later, most CMV-associated TCR beta chains appeared HLA-restricted.

V lost 3 bases and J 7 bases, leaving 10 bases between the germline ends. Germline-derived CDR1 and CDR2 are SGHNT and YENEEA. This CDR3 region has 13 residues. As regards this clone: Its target is not known.

Primers for the PCR totalled 60 Vbeta and 13 Jbeta. Method: immunoSEQ multiplex PCR; TCRdb's copy keeps in-frame clones and lacks some. The profile shows 100,000 or so clones, around four fifths of them singletons. The sample taken for sequencing was PBMCs. The genes are TRBV11-3 and TRBJ1-5; perhaps TRBD1 as D (5 bases). The source of this sequence is a woman aged 40 to 55 in good health and CMV-seropositive. DNA for the CDR3: TGTGCCAGCAGCTTTACCGGGGGGCAGCCCCAGCATTTT. Protein: CASSFTGGQPQHF.